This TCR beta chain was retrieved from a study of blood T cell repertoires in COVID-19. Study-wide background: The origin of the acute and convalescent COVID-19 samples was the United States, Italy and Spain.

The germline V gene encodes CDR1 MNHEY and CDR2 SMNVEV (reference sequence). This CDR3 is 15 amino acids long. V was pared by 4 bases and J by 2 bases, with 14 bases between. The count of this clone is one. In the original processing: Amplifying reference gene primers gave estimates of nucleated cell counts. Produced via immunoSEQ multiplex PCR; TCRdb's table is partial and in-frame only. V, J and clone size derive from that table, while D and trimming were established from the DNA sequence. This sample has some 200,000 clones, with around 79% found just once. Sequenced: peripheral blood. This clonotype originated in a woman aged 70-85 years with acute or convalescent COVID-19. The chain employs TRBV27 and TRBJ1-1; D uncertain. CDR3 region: CASSYSRQLNTEAFF. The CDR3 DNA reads TGTGCCAGCAGTTATTCGAGGCAGCTAAACACTGAAGCTTTCTTT.